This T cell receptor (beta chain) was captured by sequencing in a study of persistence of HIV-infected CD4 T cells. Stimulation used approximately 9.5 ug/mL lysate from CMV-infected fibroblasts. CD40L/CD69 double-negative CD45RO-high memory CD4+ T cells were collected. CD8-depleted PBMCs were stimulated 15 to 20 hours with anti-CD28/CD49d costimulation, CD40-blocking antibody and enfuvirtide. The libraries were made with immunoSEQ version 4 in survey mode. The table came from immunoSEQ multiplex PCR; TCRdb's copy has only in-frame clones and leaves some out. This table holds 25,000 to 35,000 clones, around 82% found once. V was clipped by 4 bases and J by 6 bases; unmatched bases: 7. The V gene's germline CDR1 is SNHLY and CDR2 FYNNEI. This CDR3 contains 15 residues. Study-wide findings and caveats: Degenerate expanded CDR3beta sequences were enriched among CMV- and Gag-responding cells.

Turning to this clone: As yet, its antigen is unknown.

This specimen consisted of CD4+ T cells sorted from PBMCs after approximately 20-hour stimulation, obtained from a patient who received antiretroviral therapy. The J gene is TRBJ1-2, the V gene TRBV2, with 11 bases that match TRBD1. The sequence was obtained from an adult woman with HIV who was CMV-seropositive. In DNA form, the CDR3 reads TGTGCCAGCAGTGTGACAGGACAGGGGGCCAATGGCTACACCTTC. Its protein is CASSVTGQGANGYTF. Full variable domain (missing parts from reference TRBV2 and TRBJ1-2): EPEVTQTPSHQVTQMGQEVILRCVPISNHLYFYWYRQILGQKVEFLVSFYNNEISEKSEIFDDQFSVERPDGSNFTLKIRSTKLEDSAMYFCASSVTGQGANGYTFGSGTRLTVV.